The TCR beta chain described here comes from a study of OX40 agonist ivuxolimab in advanced cancers. Looking at the study overall: From about 20 to 79 years was the age range, with a mean of 60 years, and over 80% were male. Study results and caveats: Part of the nonresponder group also had normalized T-cell clonal expansion that was low. CD4+ and CD8+ blood T cells expanded clonally by week 6 at 0.1 to 3.0 mg/kg.

Deletions cut 3 bases from V and 7 bases from J, with 7 bases between. Germline CDR1 reads WNHNN; CDR2 reads SYGVQD (reference sequence). The CDR3 is 12 amino acids. Sequenced by immunoSEQ multiplex PCR; TCRdb stores in-frame clones only, minus some. The sample carries around 88,000 clones, about 92% recorded once. Details on this clone: Its antigen remains unidentified.

Drawing of blood for sampling happened at baseline, at cycle 4 day 1, and at cycle 7 day 1. The material was CD4+ or CD8+ T cells sorted from blood, obtained in a trial of the OX40 agonist ivuxolimab. The gene calls are TRBV10-1 and TRBJ1-3; D not certain. This receptor was taken from an adult with an advanced solid tumor such as melanoma, head and neck, liver or kidney cancer. The DNA of the CDR3 is TGCGCCAGCAGTGACAACGGGAACACCATATATTTT. Protein sequence: CASSDNGNTIYF.